Presented here are 29 T cell receptor beta chains from one specimen sequenced in a study of cytomegalovirus exposure and HLA in healthy donors. Measured with immunoSEQ multiplex PCR; TCRdb has only the in-frame clones, and not every one. In the table there are more than 300,000 clones, approximately 90% of which are singletons. The sequenced sample was PBMCs. The receptors stem from a woman aged 18-35 years in good health and CMV-seronegative.

This clone was detected a few times. The V gene is TRBV2, the J gene TRBJ1-1, with a tentative D call TRBD1 (5 bases). Trimming took 6 bases from V and 13 from J, leaving 15 bases between them. CDR1 and CDR2 from the germline V gene are SNHLY and FYNNEI. The CDR3 is 11 amino acids. CDR3 sequence: CASSKGPPGFF. The CDR3 coding sequence is TGTGCCAGCAGCAAGGGGCCACCGGGTTTCTTT.

V and J are TRBV7-9 and TRBJ2-7; D may be TRBD1 (5 bases). Trimming shortened V by 2 bases and J by 6 bases, and 8 bases separated the two germline ends. The CDR3 has 12 amino acids. Per germline, CDR1 SEHNR and CDR2 FQNEAQ (reference sequence). The CDR3 loop is CASSLQGGEQYF. CDR3 in DNA: TGTGCCAGCAGCTTACAGGGTGGCGAGCAGTACTTC.

As to this clone: One junction end disagrees with the germline gene, perhaps due to a read error. The chain couples TRBV5-1 to TRBJ2-1; perhaps TRBD1 as D (6 bases). This CDR3 contains 15 residues. CDR1 and CDR2 (germline): SGHRS, YFSETQ. Here the CDR3 reads CASSLARGSYNEQFF. The DNA of the CDR3 is TGCGCCAGCAGCTTGGCGAGGGGGAGCTACAATGAACAGTTCTTC.

This CDR3 is CASSGEGREEVQYF. DNA for the CDR3: TGTGCCAGCAGCGGCGAGGGGCGGGAGGAGGTGCAGTACTTC. The gene calls are TRBV9 and TRBJ2-7; 8 nucleotides agree with TRBD2. CDR3 length: 14 amino acids. V dropped 3 bases and J dropped 9; count of bases not matched to a gene: 11. Germline lookup yields CDR1 SGDLS and CDR2 YYNGEE.

The chain carries TRBV13 and TRBJ2-5; 9 nucleotides agree with TRBD1. CDR3 size: 15 residues. Per the germline V gene, CDR1 is PRHDT and CDR2 is FYEKMQ (reference sequence). The ends lost 7 bases at V and 5 bases at J; junction bases unmatched: 11. CDR3 residues: CASTSAGQGRETQYF. The CDR3 nucleotides read TGTGCCAGCACGTCGGCGGGACAGGGAAGGGAGACCCAGTACTTC.

V gene TRBV2 combines with J gene TRBJ1-1; 7 bases are shared with TRBD1. CDR3 size: 12 residues. V lost 2 bases and J lost 12; bases outside the gene matches: 6. Germline loops: CDR1 SNHLY, CDR2 FYNNEI. The CDR3 DNA follows: TGTGCCAGCAGTGAAAGAGACAGGGTGTCTTTCTTT. Translated, it gives CASSERDRVSFF.

CDR3 amino acids: CASSLLAGGSGELFF. Written as DNA, the CDR3 is TGTGCCAGCAGTTTGTTGGCAGGGGGCAGCGGGGAGCTGTTTTTT. The chain links TRBV27 to TRBJ2-2; 8 positions match TRBD1. The CDR3 length is 15 residues. Per the germline V gene, CDR1 is MNHEY and CDR2 is SMNVEV (reference sequence). After removal of 3 bases from V and 7 bases from J, the junction contained 7 bases not matched to a gene.

This clone was detected many times. The rearrangement joins TRBV6-1 to TRBJ2-7, with 11 bases fitting TRBD1. Germline V gene data show CDR1 as MNHNS and CDR2 as SASEGT. The CDR3 extends over 15 amino acids. J lost 5 bases, V lost 1 base, and 4 bases had no gene match. The CDR3 is CASSEGGQGADEQYF. CDR3 DNA sequence: TGTGCCAGCAGTGAAGGCGGACAGGGGGCAGACGAGCAGTACTTC.

The genes are TRBV28 and TRBJ2-7; 7 bases are shared with TRBD1. CDR3 length: 14 amino acids. V lost 4 bases, J lost 3 bases, and 6 bases stayed unmatched. CDR1 and CDR2 (germline): MDHEN, SYDVKM. CDR3 nucleotide sequence: TGTGCCAGCAGTTCAGGGGGTTTCTTCTACGAGCAGTACTTC. This translates into CASSSGGFFYEQYF.

By share, this clone counts as medium-sized. This sequence joins TRBV7-9 and TRBJ2-7; 8 nucleotides align to TRBD1. Germline V gives CDR1 SEHNR, CDR2 FQNEAQ (reference sequence). V lost 4 bases, J lost 3 bases, and 14 bases stayed unmatched. CDR3 length: 17 residues. This chain's CDR3 is CASSSPPGQGGRYEQYF. The CDR3 nucleotides read TGTGCCAGCAGCTCTCCGCCCGGACAGGGTGGTCGCTACGAGCAGTACTTC.

The chain recombines TRBV27 with TRBJ2-7, with D unresolved. This CDR3 has 13 residues. Trimming left V 1 base short and J 3 bases short, with 7 bases between. Germline V lookup: CDR1 MNHEY, CDR2 SMNVEV (reference sequence). Here the CDR3 DNA reads TGTGCCAGCAGTTTATATCCTAGCTACGAGCAGTACTTC. Translating it yields CASSLYPSYEQYF.

J is TRBJ2-3 and V is TRBV27; 7 bases match TRBD2. CDR3 length equals 18 residues. The V and J ends lost 2 bases and 5 bases, in that order; junction bases with no gene match: 16. Per the germline V gene, CDR1 is MNHEY and CDR2 is SMNVEV (reference sequence). In DNA, the CDR3 is TGTGCCAGCAGTTTAAGTTCTCCGCTAGCGGTCATTGGAGATACGCAGTATTTT. It encodes CASSLSSPLAVIGDTQYF.

The chain combines TRBV10-2 with TRBJ2-7; 9 bases match TRBD1. With 5 bases clipped from V and 4 bases from J, the junction kept 9 bases outside the gene matches. CDR3 length: 15 amino acids. The V gene's germline CDR1 is WSHSY and CDR2 SAAADI. The CDR3 reads CASSTSGTGIYEQYF. CDR3 coding DNA: TGCGCCAGCAGTACCTCCGGGACAGGGATATACGAGCAGTACTTC.

V is TRBV15 and J is TRBJ2-1, with D perhaps matching TRBD2 (6 bases). Between the trimmed V and J ends, which lost 8 bases and 7 bases, there was a span of 18 bases. Germline V gene data show CDR1 as LNHNV and CDR2 as YYDKDF (reference sequence). The CDR3 covers 14 residues. The CDR3 loop is CATSKEGGWNEQFF. For the CDR3, the DNA is TGTGCCACCTCCAAAGAGGGAGGCTGGAATGAGCAGTTCTTC.

The chain carries TRBV27 and TRBJ1-1, with TRBD1 identical over 8 bases. The CDR3 is 13 amino acids. Trimming cost V 5 bases and J 10 bases; bases outside gene matches: 9. CDR1 and CDR2 (germline): MNHEY, SMNVEV (reference sequence). The CDR3 DNA reads TGTGCCAGCAGTCCAGGGGGCAACCTTCGAGCTTTCTTT. Residues: CASSPGGNLRAFF.

V is TRBV27 and J is TRBJ1-2; TRBD1 is a possible D gene (5 bases). This CDR3 comprises 15 residues. Germline CDR1 and CDR2: MNHEY and SMNVEV (reference sequence). The V end was cut by 5 bases, the J end by 8 bases, with 21 bases between. In nucleotides, the CDR3 is TGTGCCAGCAGTCCCTTAGGGGACTTGATCTACGGCTACACCTTC. Translated, it gives CASSPLGDLIYGYTF.

The V call is TRBV30, the J call TRBJ2-2, with 9 bases lining up with TRBD1. V dropped 3 bases and J dropped 6; count of bases not matched to a gene: 8. CDR1 and CDR2 from the germline V gene are GTSNPN and SVGIG (reference sequence). The CDR3 contains 15 residues. The CDR3 sequence: CAWRLQGAPPGELFF. CDR3 coding DNA: TGTGCCTGGAGGTTACAGGGGGCGCCTCCCGGGGAGCTGTTTTTT.

The V and J genes are TRBV11-2 and TRBJ2-7, with 12 nucleotides matching TRBD2. Losses at the gene ends were 5 bases for V and 2 bases for J; bases not matched to a gene: 7. The CDR3 totals 16 residues. Looked up from germline, CDR1 is SGHAT and CDR2 is FQNNGV. The CDR3 bases are TGTGCCAGCAGCGCACGACTAGCGGGAGACGCCTACGAGCAGTACTTC. This encodes CASSARLAGDAYEQYF.

The chain couples TRBV28 to TRBJ2-7, with no clear D. The CDR3 is made up of 11 amino acids. V was trimmed by 4 bases and J by 5 bases, leaving 6 bases between them. CDR1 MDHEN and CDR2 SYDVKM come from the germline V gene. The CDR3 nucleotides read TGTGCCAGCAGTTCTCCCCACGAGCAGTACTTC. Protein sequence: CASSSPHEQYF.

V and J are TRBV12-5 and TRBJ2-3; 9 nucleotides align to TRBD2. Germline CDR1 and CDR2: LGHNT and FRNRAP. Trimming cost V 4 bases and J 1 base; bases outside gene matches: 0. The CDR3 totals 14 residues. CDR3 DNA sequence: TGTGCTAGTGGTTCTAGCGGGGGCACAGATACGCAGTATTTT. Protein: CASGSSGGTDTQYF. The full variable domain, with the rest looked up from reference TRBV12-5 and TRBJ2-3, is DARVTQTPRHKVTEMGQEVTMRCQPILGHNTVFWYRQTMMQGLELLAYFRNRAPLDDSGMPKDRFSAEMPDATLATLKIQPSEPRDSAVYFCASGSSGGTDTQYFGPGTRLTVL.

The chain has TRBV14 and TRBJ2-7; TRBD2 might be the D (5 bases). The CDR3 covers 16 residues. Germline-derived CDR1 and CDR2 are SGHDN and FVKESK. V was shortened by 1 base and J by 1 base, with 14 bases between the two germline ends. The CDR3 sequence: CASSQVGGSRSYEQYF. In nucleotides, the CDR3 is TGTGCCAGCAGCCAAGTAGGTGGGAGTAGGTCCTACGAGCAGTACTTC. Full variable domain (missing parts from reference TRBV14 and TRBJ2-7): EAGVTQFPSHSVIEKGQTVTLRCDPISGHDNLYWYRRVMGKEIKFLLHFVKESKQDESGMPNNRFLAERTGGTYSTLKVQPAELEDSGVYFCASSQVGGSRSYEQYFGPGTRLTVT.

The chain combines TRBV9 with TRBJ2-1, with 14 bases fitting TRBD2. The length of the CDR3 is 17 residues. Germline V gene sequence: CDR1 SGDLS, CDR2 YYNGEE. The ends lost 4 bases at V and 9 bases at J; junction bases unmatched: 12. The CDR3 DNA reads as TGTGCCAGCAGCCCAACACCGGGACTAGCGGGAGATAGTGAGCAGTTCTTC. This encodes CASSPTPGLAGDSEQFF.

The J gene is TRBJ1-5, the V gene TRBV7-6, with D uncertain. With 1 base removed from V and 2 bases from J, the gap between germline ends came to 6 bases. Germline V gives CDR1 SGHVS, CDR2 FNYEAQ. CDR3 length: 14 residues. The CDR3 coding sequence is TGTGCCAGCAGCTTAGGAGGAGGCAATCAGCCCCAGCATTTT. Translation: CASSLGGGNQPQHF.

The genes are TRBV13 and TRBJ2-5, with D tentatively TRBD2 (6 bases). V dropped 0 bases and J dropped 2 bases, with 16 bases sitting between them. The germline V gene has CDR1 PRHDT and CDR2 FYEKMQ (reference sequence). CDR3 size: 17 residues. This CDR3 reads CASSLGRSRGLQETQYF. The CDR3 nucleotides are TGTGCCAGCAGCTTAGGCCGGTCGCGGGGCCTACAAGAGACCCAGTACTTC.

The chain uses TRBV4-1 and TRBJ2-2; 7 nucleotides line up with TRBD2. Germline trimming cut 6 bases from V and 1 base from J; bases unmatched to any gene: 8. Germline V CDR1 and CDR2: MGHRA, YSYEKL. There are 16 residues in the CDR3. CDR3 nucleotide sequence: TGCGCCAGCAGTCCTTACGGGGGGTTGAACACCGGGGAGCTGTTTTTT. Protein product: CASSPYGGLNTGELFF.

V usage is TRBV5-1 and J usage is TRBJ2-3; TRBD2 aligns across 7 bases. The CDR3 length is 17 residues. The trim removed 0 bases at V and 2 bases at J, leaving 9 bases unmatched. CDR1 is SGHRS and CDR2 is YFSETQ in the germline V gene. CDR3 region: CASSLGSFSGYTDTQYF. CDR3 nucleotide sequence: TGCGCCAGCAGCTTGGGATCATTTAGCGGGTACACAGATACGCAGTATTTT.

The V call is TRBV19, the J call TRBJ2-7; 9 bases fit TRBD1. The CDR3 spans 15 residues. In germline, CDR1 is LNHDA, CDR2 SQIVND (reference sequence). After removal of 1 base from V and 6 bases from J, the junction contained 7 bases not matched to a gene. The CDR3 DNA reads TGTGCCAGTAGTATAGGAACAGGGGGCCTTAGCGAGCAGTACTTC. This translates into CASSIGTGGLSEQYF.

The chain carries TRBV28 and TRBJ1-5; 9 nucleotides align to TRBD1. This CDR3 region has 17 residues. Trimming removed 6 bases from V and 6 bases from J; junction bases left unmatched: 15. CDR1 and CDR2 (germline): MDHEN, SYDVKM. The CDR3 loop is CASSPTGGRLGSQPQHF. In DNA, the CDR3 is TGTGCCAGCAGCCCAACAGGGGGCAGGCTCGGGAGTCAGCCCCAGCATTTT.

The genes are TRBV7-3 and TRBJ2-2; maybe TRBD2 (5 bases). The CDR3 length is 11 residues. V lost 6 bases and J 6 bases, leaving 5 bases between the germline ends. Germline V CDR1 and CDR2: SGHTA, FQGTGA. This CDR3 reads CASREAGELFF. The CDR3 DNA follows: TGTGCCAGCAGGGAGGCCGGGGAGCTGTTTTTT. Drawing the rest from reference TRBV7-3 and TRBJ2-2, the complete variable domain is GAGVSQTPSNKVTEKGKYVELRCDPISGHTALYWYRQSLGQGPEFLIYFQGTGAADDSGLPNDRFFAVRPEGSVSTLKIQRTERGDSAVYLCASREAGELFFGEGSRLTVL.